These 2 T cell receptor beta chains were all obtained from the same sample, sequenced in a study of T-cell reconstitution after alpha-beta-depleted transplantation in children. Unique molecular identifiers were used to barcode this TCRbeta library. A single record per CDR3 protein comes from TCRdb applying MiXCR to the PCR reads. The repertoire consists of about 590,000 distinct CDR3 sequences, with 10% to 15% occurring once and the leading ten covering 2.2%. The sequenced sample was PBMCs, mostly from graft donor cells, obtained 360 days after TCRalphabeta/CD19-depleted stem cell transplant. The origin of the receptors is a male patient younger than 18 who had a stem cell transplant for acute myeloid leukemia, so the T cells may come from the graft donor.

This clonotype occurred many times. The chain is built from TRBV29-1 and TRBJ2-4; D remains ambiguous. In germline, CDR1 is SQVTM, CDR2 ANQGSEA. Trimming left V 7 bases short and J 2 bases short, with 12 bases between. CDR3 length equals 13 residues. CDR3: CSASWVTKNIQYF. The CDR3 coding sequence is TGCAGCGCCTCATGGGTGACCAAAAACATTCAGTACTTC. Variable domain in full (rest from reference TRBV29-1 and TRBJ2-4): SAVISQKPSRDICQRGTSLTIQCQVDSQVTMMFWYRQQPGQSLTLIATANQGSEATYESGFVIDKFPISRPNLTFSTLTVSNMSPEDSSIYLCSASWVTKNIQYFGAGTRLSVL.

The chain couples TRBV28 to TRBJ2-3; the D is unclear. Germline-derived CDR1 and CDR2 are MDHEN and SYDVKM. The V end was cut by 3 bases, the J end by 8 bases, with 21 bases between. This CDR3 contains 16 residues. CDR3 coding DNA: TGTGCCAGCAGTTTTGTTGCCGCGGCGCTCGTACCTACGCAGTATTTT. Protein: CASSFVAAALVPTQYF.